The rows below give T cell receptor beta chains drawn from one sample of a study of response to subunit inactivated influenza vaccine. From the RT-PCR reads, TCRdb called clonotypes with MiXCR, one entry per CDR3 protein. This table holds hundreds of thousands of distinct CDR3 sequences, approximately 14% found once. The input for sequencing was PBMCs from blood, taken roughly 15 days before vaccination. Every receptor here comes from a man aged 50-59 years who received an inactivated influenza vaccine. Both conserved end residues are part of each CDR3. A D gene is named only where the DNA matches it firmly. Rows give clone size only sometimes, using once, few, many, or a class for an expanded clone.

>TRBJ2-2|15|NA|TRBV5-6|NA
TGTGCCAGCAGCTCGGTTGAGGCTCTTCATGGGGAGCTGTTTTTT
CASSSVEALHGELFF
>TRBJ2-3|14|NA|TRBV20-1|NA
TGCAGTGCTCCCACCCGGGGGCGTACAGATACGCAGTATTTT
CSAPTRGRTDTQYF
>TRBJ1-3|14|NA|TRBV10-3|few
TGTGCCATCACCCCAGGCCCCTCTGGAAACACCATATATTTT
CAITPGPSGNTIYF
>TRBJ1-6|13|NA|TRBV30|NA
TGTGCCTGTCTTCACCTGGGGGATTCACCCCTCCACTTT
CACLHLGDSPLHF
>TRBJ2-1|12|NA|TRBV7-2|NA
TGTGCCAGCAGCTTTTATCTCCAAGAGCAGTTCTTC
CASSFYLQEQFF
>TRBJ1-2|15|NA|TRBV27|NA
TGTGCCAGCAGTCTTCTGGGGCAACCTAACTATGGCTACACCTTC
CASSLLGQPNYGYTF
>TRBJ2-1|17|TRBD1|TRBV18|NA
TGTGCCAGCTCACCTCGAAGGGGGCAGGGGGCCTACAATGAGCAGTTCTTC
CASSPRRGQGAYNEQFF
>TRBJ2-1|14|TRBD1|TRBV29-1|few
TGCAGCGTTGATCCGGGACAGGGCCCCAATGAGCAGTTCTTC
CSVDPGQGPNEQFF
>TRBJ2-1|15|TRBD2|TRBV6-1|few
TGTGCCAGCAGACCCAGCGGGGGCCTATACAATGAGCAGTTCTTC
CASRPSGGLYNEQFF
>TRBJ2-1|17|NA|TRBV12-3/TRBV12-4|few
TGTGCCAGCAGTTTTCGCGCGACGGCTAAGGGCTGGAATGAGCAGTTCTTC
CASSFRATAKGWNEQFF
>TRBJ1-6|16|NA|TRBV4-3|few
TGCGCCAGCAGCCAAGATTATTCCGGGGATCGCTCACCCCTCCACTTT
CASSQDYSGDRSPLHF
>TRBJ2-3|14|TRBD1|TRBV12-3/TRBV12-4|NA
TGTGCCAGCAAGCCGGGACAGGGTGGGGATACGCAGTATTTT
CASKPGQGGDTQYF
>TRBJ2-1|17|TRBD2|TRBV5-1|few
TGCGCCAGCAGCTTGGCAGGACTAGCGGGAGGTTTCAATGAGCAGTTCTTC
CASSLAGLAGGFNEQFF
>TRBJ2-3|16|TRBD1|TRBV12-3/TRBV12-4|NA
TGTGCCAGCAGTCCGCGTATGAGCGGACAGGGAGATACGCAGTATTTT
CASSPRMSGQGDTQYF
>TRBJ2-1|12|TRBD1|TRBV29-1|NA
TGCAGCGTCAGGACAGGGGGCAATGAGCAGTTCTTC
CSVRTGGNEQFF
>TRBJ2-5|13|NA|TRBV24-1|many
TGTGCCACCAGTGACGACAGGATAGAGACCCAGTACTTC
CATSDDRIETQYF
>TRBJ1-6|12|NA|TRBV6-5|NA
TGTGCCAGCAGTTACGACCGTCTAACCCTCCACTTT
CASSYDRLTLHF
>TRBJ1-5|16|NA|TRBV20-1|few
TGCAGTGCTAGGGACCCGGGACCTTATAGCAATCAGCCCCAGCATTTT
CSARDPGPYSNQPQHF
>TRBJ2-1|15|TRBD1|TRBV7-2|NA
TGTGCCAGCAGCCCAGGACAGGGGAGGAACGTTGAGCAGTTCTTC
CASSPGQGRNVEQFF
>TRBJ1-2|14|NA|TRBV7-9|few
TGTGCCAGCAGCTTAGATGGGGAAGGCTATGGCTACACCTTC
CASSLDGEGYGYTF
>TRBJ2-4|15|TRBD1|TRBV7-8|NA
TGTGCCAGCAGCTATACGAGGGACAGTTTCGGCATTCAGTACTTC
CASSYTRDSFGIQYF
>TRBJ2-3|14|TRBD1|TRBV30|NA
TGTGCCTGGAGTGTGGGACAGGCCACAGATACGCAGTATTTT
CAWSVGQATDTQYF
>TRBJ2-6|15|NA|TRBV2|few
TGTGCCATCAGAAGGAGGGGCTCTGGGGCCAACGTCCTGACTTTC
CAIRRRGSGANVLTF
>TRBJ2-3|15|TRBD2|TRBV27|NA
TGTGCCAGCAGTTTAAAGGGACTAGCGGGAGATACGCAGTATTTT
CASSLKGLAGDTQYF
>TRBJ2-2|15|NA|TRBV4-2|few
TGTGCCAGCAGCCAAGCGGGAGAGAACACCGGGGAGCTGTTTTTT
CASSQAGENTGELFF
>TRBJ1-1|14|TRBD1|TRBV20-1|NA
TGCAGTGCTAGGGGACAGCCCATGAACACTGAAGCTTTCTTT
CSARGQPMNTEAFF
>TRBJ2-3|15|NA|TRBV24-1|few
TGTGCCACCAGTGAACGGGACCGACGCACAGATACGCAGTATTTT
CATSERDRRTDTQYF
>TRBJ2-6|17|NA|TRBV27|few
TGTGCCAGCAGTTCAAGAATGACGCGGGCTGGGGCCAACGTCCTGACTTTC
CASSSRMTRAGANVLTF
>TRBJ2-1|16|TRBD2|TRBV6-1|NA
TGTGCCAGCAGTAGGTGGCGGGAGGGGTCCTACAATGAGCAGTTCTTC
CASSRWREGSYNEQFF